These 8 T cell receptor beta chains originate from one sample sequenced in a study of T cells in Graves' hyperthyroidism and ophthalmopathy. Using RNA transcripts as the source, TCR beta CDR3 regions were amplified. HTBI primers were employed in a first-round RT-PCR of the TCR CDR3. TCRdb recomputed calls from the multiplex PCR reads with MiXCR, one row per CDR3 protein. Among some 300,000 distinct CDR3 sequences listed, roughly 18% were seen once. The sample comprised blood. Receptors were obtained from a man aged 45-60 years with Graves' ophthalmopathy.

This clonotype was picked up many times. The chain combines TRBV28 with TRBJ2-3; 15 bases are shared with TRBD2. From germline, CDR1 is MDHEN and CDR2 SYDVKM. The CDR3 runs 15 residues. The V gene end was trimmed by 5 bases and the J gene end by 6 bases; junction bases not matched to a gene: 3. CDR3 region: CASSQGTSGRDTQYF. The DNA of the CDR3 is TGTGCCAGCAGTCAAGGGACTAGCGGGAGGGATACGCAGTATTTT.

This chain links TRBV10-3 with TRBJ1-1, with 7 nucleotides matching TRBD1. The CDR3 has 14 amino acids. The V segment lost 3 bases and the J segment 1 base; nucleotides outside the gene matches: 2. Germline-derived CDR1 and CDR2 are ENHRY and SYGVKD. This CDR3 is CAISEDRANTEAFF. As DNA, the CDR3 is TGTGCCATCAGTGAAGACAGGGCGAACACTGAAGCTTTCTTT.

This clonotype was seen ten or more times. The rearrangement joins TRBV2 to TRBJ2-1, with 15 bases aligning to TRBD2. The junction had 10 bases not matched to a gene; V was cut back by 8 bases and J by 8 bases. Germline CDR1 is SNHLY and CDR2 is FYNNEI. CDR3 length equals 16 residues. CDR3 in DNA: TGTGCCAGCCTGGGACTAGCGGGAGGCTTCACGGATGAGCAGTTCTTC. This codes for CASLGLAGGFTDEQFF.

This clonotype was recorded at least ten times. The chain uses TRBV28 and TRBJ2-5, with D possibly matching TRBD2 (6 bases). The CDR3 sequence is 15 residues long. The germline V and J ends were trimmed by 1 base and 1 base, with 10 bases remaining between them. Germline-derived CDR1 and CDR2 are MDHEN and SYDVKM. This CDR3 is CASSLSGVPQETQYF. Here the CDR3 DNA reads TGTGCCAGCAGTTTATCGGGGGTTCCCCAAGAGACCCAGTACTTC. Full variable domain (missing parts from reference TRBV28 and TRBJ2-5): DVKVTQSSRYLVKRTGEKVFLECVQDMDHENMFWYRQDPGLGLRLIYFSYDVKMKEKGDIPEGYSVSREKKERFSLILESASTNQTSMYLCASSLSGVPQETQYFGPGTRLLVL.

J is TRBJ2-2 and V is TRBV6-2 or TRBV6-3; D possibly uses TRBD1 or TRBD2 (5 bases each). V was trimmed by 7 bases and J by 1 base, leaving 10 bases between them. The length of the CDR3 is 14 residues. The germline gives CDR1 MNHEY, CDR2 SVGEGT. CDR3 nucleotide sequence: TGTGCCAGCAACACGGGGCGGAACACCGGGGAGCTGTTTTTT. Translated: CASNTGRNTGELFF.

This clonotype was counted at least ten times. The gene calls are TRBV2 and TRBJ2-7, with 8 bases matching TRBD1. The CDR3 runs 15 residues. Germline-derived CDR1 and CDR2 are SNHLY and FYNNEI. The junction had 5 bases not matched to a gene; V was cut back by 1 base and J by 3 bases. CDR3 sequence (DNA): TGTGCCAGCAGTGAAGGGGACAGGATCTTCTACGAGCAGTACTTC. It is translated as CASSEGDRIFYEQYF.

This clonotype was seen more than once but under ten times. The rearrangement joins TRBV5-1 to TRBJ2-5, with TRBD2 matching 15 bases. Germline trimming cut 4 bases from V and 4 bases from J; bases unmatched to any gene: 8. Germline CDR1 reads SGHRS; CDR2 reads YFSETQ. This CDR3 spans 17 amino acids. The CDR3: CASSGVGLAGGRETQYF. CDR3 coding DNA: TGCGCCAGCAGCGGCGTGGGACTAGCGGGGGGAAGAGAGACCCAGTACTTC.

The table lists this clonotype with a few counts. The chain links TRBV27 to TRBJ2-7; unclear D gene. V was shortened by 5 bases and J by 2 bases, with 19 bases between the two germline ends. Germline CDR1 reads MNHEY; CDR2 reads SMNVEV (reference sequence). There are 16 residues in the CDR3. Here the CDR3 reads CASSPQWLPPTYEQYF. The CDR3 DNA follows: TGTGCCAGCAGTCCTCAGTGGCTACCGCCAACCTACGAGCAGTACTTC.